These 22 T cell receptor beta chains came from one sample sequenced in a study of T cells in Graves' hyperthyroidism and ophthalmopathy (dated by TCRdb to the late 2010s). Library preparation employed multiplex PCR. The instrument given in TCRdb is Illumina HiSeq 2000. Amplification of TCR beta CDR3 regions was carried out from RNA transcripts. For the first round of RT-PCR on the TCR CDR3, the HTBI primer set was used together with the Qiagen OneStep RT-PCR kit. The public reads were quality trimmed at Q25 with fastp and then assembled into clones with MiXCR by TCRdb, keeping productive beta chains. Every distinct CDR3 protein forms one entry, paired with its most common genes and DNA. Across this sample there are approximately 510,000 distinct CDR3 sequences, with around 20% seen only once. The ten biggest clones cover approximately 25% of the sample. The sequencing sample was made of blood. Receptors were obtained from a man aged 18-30 years with Graves' hyperthyroidism.

A single count supports this clonotype. A much larger clone is a single base away; this may be a read error. This CDR3 is missing its conserved last phenylalanine or tryptophan, likely due to a read error. J is TRBJ1-2 and V is TRBV5-1, with a tentative D call TRBD1 (6 bases). Germline V gene data show CDR1 as SGHRS and CDR2 as YFSETQ. Trimming removed 3 bases from V and 8 bases from J, with 11 bases in between. This CDR3 region has 12 residues. The CDR3 coding sequence is TGCGCCAGCAGCTGGAACAGGGAAGGCTACACCGTC. It codes for CASSWNREGYTV.

The table lists this clonotype with many counts. The CDR3 here is CAWSVSSGTEAFF. CDR3 DNA sequence: TGTGCCTGGAGTGTAAGCTCGGGTACTGAAGCTTTCTTT. This chain uses TRBV30 with TRBJ1-1; D call uncertain. Per the germline V gene, CDR1 is GTSNPN and CDR2 is SVGIG (reference sequence). The CDR3 is 13 residues long. V was shortened by 0 bases and J by 5 bases, with 10 bases between the two germline ends.

The chain employs TRBV13 and TRBJ2-2; 10 bases are a match to TRBD2. Per germline, CDR1 PRHDT and CDR2 FYEKMQ (reference sequence). Trimming took 2 bases from V and 3 from J; bases not matched to a gene: 3. The CDR3 extends over 16 amino acids. The CDR3 here is CASSLRLAGHTGELFF. Written as DNA, the CDR3 is TGTGCCAGCAGCTTACGACTAGCGGGTCACACCGGGGAGCTGTTTTTT.

To note about this clonotype: Its ends do not fully match the called genes, so a read error is possible. The chain has TRBV19 and TRBJ1-5; 8 bases align to TRBD1. Germline-derived CDR1 and CDR2 are LNHDA and SQIVND (reference sequence). CDR3 length: 14 amino acids. This CDR3 is CATGTGVSNQPQRF. CDR3 DNA: TGTGCCACCGGGACAGGAGTTAGCAATCAGCCCCAGCGTTTT.

The chain links TRBV19 to TRBJ2-2, with 9 bases matching TRBD1. The ends lost 4 bases at V and 7 bases at J; junction bases unmatched: 7. This CDR3 comprises 15 residues. Germline CDR1 LNHDA, CDR2 SQIVND (reference sequence). CDR3 nucleotides: TGTGCCAGTAGTAACAACAGGGGGCTCGTCGGGGAGCTGTTTTTT. Translated, it gives CASSNNRGLVGELFF.

The chain carries TRBV18 and TRBJ1-1; tentative D call: TRBD1 (5 bases). Trimming left V 6 bases short and J 3 bases short, with 11 bases between. This CDR3 spans 13 amino acids. CDR1 KGHSH and CDR2 LQKENI come from the germline V gene. The CDR3 DNA follows: TGTGCCAGCTCGGCAGGGTTGGACACTGAAGCTTTCTTT. Residues: CASSAGLDTEAFF.

The chain recombines TRBV20-1 with TRBJ2-7; TRBD2 aligns across 9 bases. Looked up from germline, CDR1 is DFQATT and CDR2 is SNEGSKA (reference sequence). The CDR3 has 15 amino acids. V was pared by 8 bases and J by 6 bases, with 17 bases of the junction left unmatched. The CDR3 coding sequence is TGCAGTTCGACCGCGGGGGGGCCCCCGGGGACCGAGCAGTACTTC. This codes for CSSTAGGPPGTEQYF.

This clonotype was counted ten times or more. The rearrangement uses TRBV7-6 and TRBJ1-2; no clear D. With 5 bases removed from V and 6 bases from J, the gap between germline ends came to 22 bases. Germline V CDR1 and CDR2: SGHVS, FNYEAQ. CDR3 length: 16 amino acids. The CDR3 protein is CASSPTRHQGRDGYTF. The DNA of the CDR3 is TGTGCCAGCAGCCCCACCCGACACCAAGGCCGTGATGGCTACACCTTC.

The rearrangement links TRBV7-9 to TRBJ1-1, with D perhaps matching TRBD1 (5 bases). V lost 3 bases, J lost 2 bases, and 10 bases lay in between. Per the germline V gene, CDR1 is SEHNR and CDR2 is FQNEAQ (reference sequence). The CDR3 consists of 14 residues. CDR3: CASSFGWGNTEAFF. The CDR3 coding sequence is TGTGCCAGCAGCTTCGGGTGGGGCAACACTGAAGCTTTCTTT.

The table lists this clonotype with many counts. The chain joins TRBV27 to TRBJ1-2, with TRBD1 identical over 7 bases. The V and J ends lost 2 bases and 10 bases, in that order; junction bases with no gene match: 7. Per the germline V gene, CDR1 is MNHEY and CDR2 is SMNVEV (reference sequence). CDR3 size: 13 residues. This chain's CDR3 is CASSLAGQANYTF. The CDR3 DNA sequence: TGTGCCAGCAGTTTAGCAGGACAGGCGAACTACACCTTC.

J is TRBJ2-4 and V is TRBV19, with D possibly matching TRBD1 (5 bases). The CDR3 runs 18 residues. V lost 3 bases, J lost 0 bases, and 18 bases lay in between. Germline values: CDR1 LNHDA, CDR2 SQIVND (reference sequence). CDR3 coding DNA: TGTGCCAGTAGTATGTCTTTCAAGGGGCCGGTAGCCAAAAACATTCAGTACTTC. Translation: CASSMSFKGPVAKNIQYF.

This clonotype was seen ten or more times. The chain has TRBV28 and TRBJ2-5; TRBD2 is a possible D gene (7 bases). CDR1 is MDHEN and CDR2 is SYDVKM in the germline V gene. The V end was cut by 7 bases, the J end by 2 bases, with 17 bases between. The CDR3 length is 15 residues. The CDR3 is CASTLGGAGQETQYF. Here the CDR3 DNA reads TGTGCCAGCACCTTGGGGGGGGCAGGGCAAGAGACCCAGTACTTC. The full variable domain, rest sourced from reference TRBV28 and TRBJ2-5, is DVKVTQSSRYLVKRTGEKVFLECVQDMDHENMFWYRQDPGLGLRLIYFSYDVKMKEKGDIPEGYSVSREKKERFSLILESASTNQTSMYLCASTLGGAGQETQYFGPGTRLLVL.

The V and J genes are TRBV11-2 and TRBJ2-7; D is possibly TRBD2 (6 bases). Germline-derived CDR1 and CDR2 are SGHAT and FQNNGV. Trimming removed 5 bases from V and 3 bases from J, with 14 bases in between. This CDR3 region has 14 residues. The DNA of the CDR3 is TGTGCCAGCAGCCCCGGAGGGGCTCACTACGAGCAGTACTTC. Protein sequence: CASSPGGAHYEQYF.

This rearrangement joins TRBV20-1 to TRBJ1-2; perhaps TRBD1 as D (5 bases). The CDR3 loop spans 14 amino acids. V shed 6 bases and J shed 4 bases, with 18 bases lying between them. Germline CDR1 DFQATT, CDR2 SNEGSKA (reference sequence). The CDR3 here is CSATTVDGGYGYTF. DNA for the CDR3: TGCAGTGCCACCACGGTGGATGGGGGCTATGGCTACACCTTC.

This chain uses TRBV6-1 with TRBJ1-2; no firm D call. This CDR3 has 14 amino acids. The V end lost 1 base, the J end lost 4 bases, and 10 bases lay between the germline ends. Germline lookup yields CDR1 MNHNS and CDR2 SASEGT. The CDR3, as DNA: TGTGCCAGCAGTGAAGGAATGTTTACCTATGGCTACACCTTC. Translation gives CASSEGMFTYGYTF.

This rearrangement joins TRBV18 to TRBJ2-7; the match to TRBD1 covers 8 bases. Trimming removed 2 bases from V and 5 bases from J; junction bases left unmatched: 8. Looked up from germline, CDR1 is KGHSH and CDR2 is LQKENI. The CDR3 is 15 residues long. CDR3 loop: CASSPVGQGSHEQYF. DNA of the CDR3: TGTGCCAGCTCACCAGTTGGACAGGGTAGTCACGAGCAGTACTTC. Combining the CDR3 with reference TRBV18 and TRBJ2-7 gives the whole variable domain NAGVMQNPRHLVRRRGQEARLRCSPMKGHSHVYWYRQLPEEGLKFMVYLQKENIIDESGMPKERFSAEFPKEGPSILRIQQVVRGDSAAYFCASSPVGQGSHEQYFGPGTRLTVT.

J is TRBJ2-5 and V is TRBV20-1; 7 bases align to TRBD2. The CDR3 length is 16 residues. Trimming removed 0 bases from V and 1 base from J; junction bases left unmatched: 8. Germline assignment: CDR1 DFQATT and CDR2 SNEGSKA (reference sequence). The CDR3 region is CSARDHLTSVQETQYF. CDR3 in DNA: TGCAGTGCTAGAGATCATCTCACTAGCGTCCAAGAGACCCAGTACTTC.

This rearrangement joins TRBV7-2 to TRBJ2-5, with TRBD1 matching over 7 bases. V lost 5 bases and J lost 2; bases outside the gene matches: 11. CDR3 length: 16 residues. The germline CDR1 and CDR2 sequences are SGHTA and FQGNSA. In DNA, the CDR3 is TGTGCCAGCAGCGCCACACCCGGGACAGCTCAAGAGACCCAGTACTTC. As protein: CASSATPGTAQETQYF.

This clonotype came up many times. Written as DNA, the CDR3 is TGTGCCAGCAGCTTGAGGCTGATGAACACCGGGGAGCTGTTTTTT. Protein: CASSLRLMNTGELFF. The chain has TRBV5-6 and TRBJ2-2; D remains ambiguous. Trimming took off 1 base at V and 1 base at J, with 8 bases between the two ends. The CDR3 loop spans 15 amino acids. The germline gives CDR1 SGHDT, CDR2 YYEEEE.

The chain recombines TRBV20-1 with TRBJ1-1, with D perhaps matching TRBD1 (5 bases). CDR1 and CDR2 (germline): DFQATT, SNEGSKA (reference sequence). This CDR3 has 13 amino acids. V was clipped by 3 bases and J by 3 bases, with 11 bases between them. The CDR3 coding sequence is TGCAGTGCTAGCCAGACAGCCGACACTGAAGCTTTCTTT. Translation gives CSASQTADTEAFF.

The sample holds many counts of this clonotype. This chain joins TRBV20-1 and TRBJ1-2; a weak D match, TRBD1 (5 bases). Germline loops: CDR1 DFQATT, CDR2 SNEGSKA (reference sequence). The CDR3 contains 14 residues. V dropped 0 bases and J dropped 5 bases, with 13 bases sitting between them. This CDR3 reads CSARDLGLQYGYTF. The CDR3 nucleotides read TGCAGTGCTAGAGATTTGGGACTTCAATATGGCTACACCTTC.

This clonotype was counted between two and nine times. The rearrangement uses TRBV30 and TRBJ1-5; D is unresolved. CDR1 and CDR2 from the germline V gene are GTSNPN and SVGIG (reference sequence). There are 16 residues in the CDR3. The germline V and J ends were trimmed by 2 bases and 0 bases, with 14 bases remaining between them. CDR3 DNA: TGTGCCTGGAGTCCGCTTGGGAGTTATAGCAATCAGCCCCAGCATTTT. Protein sequence: CAWSPLGSYSNQPQHF.